The source of this T cell receptor beta chain is a study of spatial heterogeneity in lung cancer. Losses at the gene ends were 0 bases for V and 0 bases for J; bases not matched to a gene: 7. Looked up from germline, CDR1 is LGHDT and CDR2 is YNNKEL (reference sequence). CDR3 length: 17 residues. Study results and limitations: Within tumors, counts of expanded alpha and beta TCRs tracked tumor mutation counts.

TCRdb fed the 5' RACE reads into MiXCR, producing one record per CDR3 protein. The profile shows around 21,000 distinct CDR3 sequences, 4.5% to 5% of them singletons. This clonotype was counted many times. Antigen specificity is unknown. This sample's time point: sample taken at primary tumor resection. This clonotype was sampled from a male donor with early-stage non-small cell lung cancer. J is TRBJ1-1 and V is TRBV3-1; 7 positions agree with TRBD1. Sequences were derived from lung tumor tissue, sampled at surgery. CDR3 coding DNA: TGTGCCAGCAGCCAAGATCGCGGAGGGGGCCTGAACACTGAAGCTTTCTTT. Its translation is CASSQDRGGGLNTEAFF.